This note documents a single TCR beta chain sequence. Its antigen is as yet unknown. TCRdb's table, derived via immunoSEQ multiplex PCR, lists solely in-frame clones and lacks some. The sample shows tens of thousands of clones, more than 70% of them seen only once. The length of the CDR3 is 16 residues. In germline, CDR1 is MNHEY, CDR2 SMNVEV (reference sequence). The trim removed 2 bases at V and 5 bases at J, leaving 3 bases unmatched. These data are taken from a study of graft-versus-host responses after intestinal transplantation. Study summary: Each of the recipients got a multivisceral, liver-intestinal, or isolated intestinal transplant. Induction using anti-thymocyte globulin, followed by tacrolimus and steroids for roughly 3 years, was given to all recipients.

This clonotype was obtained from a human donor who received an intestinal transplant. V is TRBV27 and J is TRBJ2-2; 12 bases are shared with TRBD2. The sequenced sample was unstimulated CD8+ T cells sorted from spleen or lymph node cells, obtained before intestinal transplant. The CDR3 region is CASSLPGLAGTGELFF. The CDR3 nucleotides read TGTGCCAGCAGTTTACCAGGACTAGCGGGGACCGGGGAGCTGTTTTTT.